These T cell receptor beta chains were read from a single sample in a study of siplizumab effects on memory and regulatory T cells. Produced via immunoSEQ multiplex PCR; TCRdb's table is partial and in-frame only. The table includes about 91,000 clones, approximately 96% detected once. The sample consisted of naive CD4+ T cells sorted from blood. All receptors come from a human donor in good health. CDR3s include the opening cysteine and the closing phenylalanine or tryptophan. D genes are given only for firm matches. The listing skips clone size in some rows; elsewhere it reads once, few, many or a size class.

TRBJ2-5 TRBV6-5 NA NA CASSNKIPQETQYF TGTGCCAGCAGCAATAAAATACCCCAAGAGACCCAGTACTTC
TRBJ2-7 TRBV6-1 NA NA CASSENRVSYEQYF TGTGCCAGCAGTGAAAATCGGGTTTCGTACGAGCAGTACTTC
TRBJ2-1 TRBV28 NA TRBD2 CASLGTSDYNEQFF TGTGCCAGCCTCGGGACTAGCGACTACAATGAGCAGTTCTTC
TRBJ1-5 TRBV5-5 NA NA CASSLTGISNQPQHF TGTGCCAGCAGCTTGACAGGGATTAGCAATCAGCCCCAGCATTTT
TRBJ2-1 TRBV6-1 NA TRBD1 CASSLTGGTEQFF TGTGCCAGCAGCCTGACAGGGGGCACTGAGCAGTTCTTC
TRBJ2-3 TRBV9 NA TRBD2 CASSVAGGATDTQYF TGTGCCAGCAGCGTCGCGGGGGGAGCCACAGATACGCAGTATTTT
TRBJ2-7 TRBV7-2 NA TRBD2 CASSSGTTPYEQYF TGTGCCAGCAGCTCCGGGACTACTCCCTACGAGCAGTACTTC
TRBJ1-2 TRBV30 NA NA CAWSGGTKGYTF TGTGCCTGGAGTGGAGGGACAAAAGGCTACACCTTC
TRBJ2-5 TRBV7-6 NA NA CASSLARETQYF TGTGCCAGCAGCTTAGCGCGAGAGACCCAGTACTTC
TRBJ2-7 TRBV11-2 NA NA CASSSLRVSGVGEQYF TGTGCCAGCAGCTCCCTAAGGGTGTCGGGGGTTGGCGAGCAGTACTTC
TRBJ2-5 TRBV10-3 NA NA CATGPIDSQETQYF TGTGCCACCGGACCGATCGACAGCCAAGAGACCCAGTACTTC
TRBJ1-2 TRBV29-1 NA NA CSVVEGGGDGYTF TGCAGCGTTGTAGAAGGGGGTGGGGATGGGTACACCTTC
TRBJ2-5 TRBV18 NA NA CASSPIQIQETQYF TGTGCCAGCTCACCAATACAGATCCAAGAGACCCAGTACTTC
TRBJ2-1 TRBV18 NA NA CARPDRPLNEQFF TGTGCCAGACCTGACAGGCCCCTCAATGAGCAGTTCTTC
TRBJ2-3 TRBV5-1 NA TRBD2 CASSPTSSDTQYF TGCGCCAGCAGCCCGACTAGCTCAGATACGCAGTATTTT
TRBJ2-7 TRBV10-3 once NA CAISTSVDSEQYF TGTGCCATCAGTACTAGTGTTGATTCCGAGCAGTACTTC
TRBJ2-1 TRBV18 NA NA CASSPPGRSYNEQFF TGTGCCAGCTCACCTCCCGGCAGGTCCTACAATGAGCAGTTCTTC
TRBJ1-2 TRBV18 NA NA CASSPPAGANYGYTF TGTGCCAGCTCACCACCTGCAGGTGCTAACTATGGCTACACCTTC
TRBJ2-7 TRBV10-3 NA NA CAISETQVNEQYF TGTGCCATCAGTGAAACCCAGGTAAACGAGCAGTACTTC
TRBJ2-1 TRBV10-2 NA TRBD2 CASSESVAGKYSYNEQFF TGCGCCAGCAGTGAATCGGTAGCGGGGAAATACTCCTACAATGAGCAGTTCTTC
TRBJ2-2 TRBV10-3 NA NA CATKDWNTGELFF TGTGCCACCAAGGACTGGAACACCGGGGAGCTGTTTTTT
TRBJ2-1 TRBV4-1 NA NA CASSQVSPGGGYNEQFF TGCGCCAGCAGCCAAGTTAGCCCAGGGGGGGGGTACAATGAGCAGTTCTTC
TRBJ2-1 TRBV27 NA TRBD1 CASRMGQGVYNEQFF TGTGCCAGCAGAATGGGACAGGGGGTCTACAATGAGCAGTTCTTC
TRBJ1-1 TRBV7-2 NA NA CASSLIFGELMNTEAFF TGTGCCAGCAGCTTAATTTTTGGGGAACTCATGAACACTGAAGCTTTCTTT
TRBJ1-2 TRBV7-9 NA NA CASSLAPPAGYTF TGTGCCAGCAGCTTAGCGCCTCCGGCTGGCTACACCTTC
TRBJ1-2 TRBV6-6 NA NA CASSYGALYGYTF TGTGCCAGCAGCTACGGGGCTTTGTATGGCTACACCTTC
TRBJ1-5 TRBV6-5 NA TRBD1 CASSGDRRSNQPQHF TGTGCCAGCAGTGGGGACAGGAGAAGCAATCAGCCCCAGCATTTT
TRBJ2-5 TRBV10-1 NA NA CASSEGTAQETQYF TGCGCCAGCAGTGAAGGAACAGCTCAAGAGACCCAGTACTTC
TRBJ2-3 TRBV6-5 once NA CASRPGHATDTQYF TGTGCCAGCAGGCCGGGACACGCCACAGATACGCAGTATTTT
TRBJ2-7 TRBV28 NA TRBD1 CASSLRTGGEQYF TGTGCCAGCTCCCTGAGGACAGGGGGCGAGCAGTACTTC
TRBJ2-5 TRBV7-9 NA TRBD1 CASSLRTGRLSETQYF TGTGCCAGCAGCCTTCGGACAGGGAGGCTGTCAGAGACCCAGTACTTC
TRBJ1-4 TRBV9 NA NA CASSSSVDNEKLFF TGTGCCAGCAGCTCCTCGGTGGATAATGAAAAACTGTTTTTT
TRBJ2-7 TRBV5-1 NA NA CASSHSYEQYF TGCGCCAGCAGCCATTCCTACGAGCAGTACTTC
TRBJ1-2 TRBV18 NA NA CASSRDVNYGYTF TGTGCCAGCTCCCGGGACGTAAACTATGGCTACACCTTC
TRBJ1-1 TRBV6-1 NA TRBD1 CASSERDRGAEAFF TGTGCCAGCAGTGAAAGGGACAGGGGCGCTGAAGCTTTCTTT
TRBJ1-6 TRBV19 NA TRBD1 CASSTDRGGFYNSPLHF TGTGCCAGTAGTACCGACAGGGGTGGGTTCTATAATTCACCCCTCCACTTT